This entry is about one T cell receptor beta chain. What it binds is not known. This sample was included in a study of shared clonotypes between healthy human individuals. Naivety among CD8 cells was defined by CD45RO negativity and positive CCR7 selection, thereby excluding terminally differentiated effector memory CD45RA+ cells. Notes on the study in general: A generally larger estimated richness was seen in naive subsets than in memory subsets.

Assay execution took place at the deep level. Over several immunoSEQ plates, each subset's genomic DNA was distributed in even portions. Here immunoSEQ multiplex PCR was the method, and the copy in TCRdb shows in-frame clones only, minus some. This table holds about 800,000 clones, about 96% found once. CDR3 length: 11 residues. V gave up 7 bases and J gave up 3 bases, with 9 bases separating them. From germline, CDR1 is SQVTM and CDR2 ANQGSEA. This chain joins TRBV29-1 and TRBJ1-2; D unresolved. The sequenced sample consisted of naive CD8+ T cells sorted from blood. This TCR was sampled from a man younger than 40 in good health. As DNA, the CDR3 is TGCAGCGCCACCACGGACTATGGCTACACCTTC. Translation: CSATTDYGYTF.